This TCR beta chain was identified in a study of monozygotic twins with inflammatory bowel disease (dated by TCRdb to about 2019). For the study in its entirety: The complete study included 30 or so monozygotic twin pairs: 19 IBD-discordant Danish pairs and nine German pairs, of which four were IBD-concordant and five were IBD-discordant. The search for disease-associated traits relied mainly on comparing IBD patients with their genetically identical healthy co-twins within discordant pairs. Each individual had, on average, about 151 000 unique TCRalpha sequences and 181 000 unique TCRbeta sequences available for analysis.

The CDR3 has 18 amino acids, counting the end cysteine and phenylalanine. No nucleotide data were recorded. Per the germline V gene, MNHEY is the CDR1 and SVGAGI is the CDR2. Study-wide findings and limitations: The results gave no support for a single strong signal or clonotype linked to IBD. Measured by the inverse Simpson index, TCRbeta repertoire diversity was lower in IBD patients than in their healthy co-twins. No difference in repertoire similarity was observed between concordant and discordant twins, possibly owing to limited statistical power. Compared with healthy twins, IBD patients shared fewer clonotypes with other individuals, and the difference was most pronounced in patients with signs of disease activity. Distinction between different T cell subtypes could not be achieved in the analysis. Because patients received different immunosuppressive treatments, the repertoires may have picked up extra background noise and variability between individuals.

On this clonotype itself: The antigen it recognizes is unknown.

Preparation of the library involved 5' RACE. The input for every TCR library was roughly 3.5 ug of total RNA. For each sample, cDNA synthesis was carried out in eight separate reactions using SMARTScribe reverse transcriptase. During cDNA synthesis, unique molecular identifiers containing a 6-nucleotide sample barcode were introduced by template switching. Two nested PCRs of approximately 16 and 9 cycles amplified the TCRalpha and TCRbeta cDNA, and bead purification followed each PCR. Before amplification, the cDNA was treated with uracil DNA-glycosylase and purified using the QIAquick PCR purification kit. The second PCR was the step at which Illumina TruSeq-compatible adapters and sample-specific barcodes were added. Library quality and concentration were checked on TapeStation and Qubit, and libraries were pooled at around 5 ng each. The pooled libraries were sequenced with 2 x 100 bp reads and custom sequencing primers on an Illumina HiSeq2500 single-index Rapid Run. On the authors' methods: UMI-based consensus assembly with MiGEC version 1.2.6 was used to correct PCR and sequencing errors. V(D)J alignment, clonotype assembly and CDR3 extraction were performed with MiXCR version 2.1.1. Gene usage, clonotype sharing and MAIT/NKT TCR abundance were normalised by analysing the top 1000, 10 000 and 20 000 clonotypes per sample. After downsampling to 27 000 UMIs, diversity was calculated as the inverse Simpson index using the vegan R package. Paired Mann-Whitney U tests on discordant twin pairs were used, with Benjamini-Hochberg multiple-testing correction. The reads, reprocessed by TCRdb, yield one row per CDR3 protein sequence and no DNA. In this record, the V and J calls reflect TCRdb's handling and not the investigators' own analysis. In this sample's table one finds tens of thousands of distinct CDR3 sequences. Around 6.8% of the sample is taken by the ten largest.

From each donor, an approximately 2.5 ml peripheral blood sample was drawn into PAXgene tubes and stored at -80 degrees C. Total RNA was isolated from whole blood with the PAXgene blood miRNA kit on an automated QIAcube, without T cell sorting. Deep TCRalpha and TCRbeta repertoire profiling with unique molecular barcoding was performed on peripheral blood of monozygotic twin pairs concordant or discordant for inflammatory bowel disease. Smoking habits were recorded for all twin pairs, and each individual was classified as a current, former or never smoker. The sequence joins TRBV6-5 to TRBJ1-3; lacking DNA, the TRBD1 call made by TCRdb goes unchecked. Sequencing used blood. This clonotype was obtained from a human donor with ulcerative colitis or Crohn's disease, or a healthy co-twin of an affected twin (not recorded which). The CDR3 protein is CASSSPLTGRDSGNTIYF.